This T cell receptor (beta chain) was sequenced for a study of blood T cell repertoires in COVID-19. As originally analysed: Amplifying reference gene primers gave estimates of nucleated cell counts. Only in-frame clones appear in the TCRdb table, and some are missing; sequencing was by immunoSEQ multiplex PCR. V, J and clone size derive from that table, while D and trimming were established from the DNA sequence. The table lists about 59,000 clones, about 87% of them singletons, with about 6.9% in the top ten. The germline CDR1 and CDR2 sequences are LGHDT and YNNKEL (reference sequence). The CDR3 sequence is 15 residues long. V dropped 6 bases and J dropped 4; count of bases not matched to a gene: 5.

This chain uses TRBV3-1 (or the pseudogene TRBV3-2) with TRBJ2-1; TRBD1 agrees at 11 bases. The TCR was taken from a man in his sixties with active or convalescent COVID-19. The sequenced material came from peripheral blood. CDR3 coding DNA: TGTGCCAGCAGGTCTGGGACAGGGGGTTACAATGAGCAGTTCTTC. This translates into CASRSGTGGYNEQFF.